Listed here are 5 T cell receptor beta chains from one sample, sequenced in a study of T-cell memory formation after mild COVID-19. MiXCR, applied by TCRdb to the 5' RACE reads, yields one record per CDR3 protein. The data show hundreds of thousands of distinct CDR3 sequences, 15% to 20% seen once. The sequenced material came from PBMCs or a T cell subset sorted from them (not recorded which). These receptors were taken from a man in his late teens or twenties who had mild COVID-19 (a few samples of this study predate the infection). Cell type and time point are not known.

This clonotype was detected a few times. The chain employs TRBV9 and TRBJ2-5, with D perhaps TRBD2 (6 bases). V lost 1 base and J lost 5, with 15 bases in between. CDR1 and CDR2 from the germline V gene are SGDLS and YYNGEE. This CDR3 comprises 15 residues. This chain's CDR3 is CASSVTGGRVETQYF. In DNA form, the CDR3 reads TGTGCCAGCAGCGTAACCGGGGGAAGGGTGGAGACCCAGTACTTC. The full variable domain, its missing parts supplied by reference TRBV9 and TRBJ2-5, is DSGVTQTPKHLITATGQRVTLRCSPRSGDLSVYWYQQSLDQGLQFLIQYYNGEERAKGNILERFSAQQFPDLHSELNLSSLELGDSALYFCASSVTGGRVETQYFGPGTRLLVL.

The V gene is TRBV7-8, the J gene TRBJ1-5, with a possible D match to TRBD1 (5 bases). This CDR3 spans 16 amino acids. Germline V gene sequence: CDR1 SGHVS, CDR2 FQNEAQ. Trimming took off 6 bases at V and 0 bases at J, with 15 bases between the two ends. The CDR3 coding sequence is TGTGCCAGCAGTCCCGGGGGGGACGGTAGCAATCAGCCCCAGCATTTT. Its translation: CASSPGGDGSNQPQHF.

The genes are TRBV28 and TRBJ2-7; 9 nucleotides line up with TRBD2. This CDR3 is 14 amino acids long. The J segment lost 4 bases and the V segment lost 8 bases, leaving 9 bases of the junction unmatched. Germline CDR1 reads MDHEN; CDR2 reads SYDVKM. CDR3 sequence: CASVQGTSPYEQYV. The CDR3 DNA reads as TGTGCCAGCGTACAGGGGACTAGCCCGTACGAGCAGTACGTC.

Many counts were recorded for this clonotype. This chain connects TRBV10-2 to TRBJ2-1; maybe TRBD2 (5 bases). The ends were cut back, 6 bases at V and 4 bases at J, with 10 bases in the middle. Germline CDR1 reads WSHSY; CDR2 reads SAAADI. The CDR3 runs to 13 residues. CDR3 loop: CASRTGMYNEQFF. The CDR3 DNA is TGCGCCAGCAGGACCGGGATGTACAATGAGCAGTTCTTC.

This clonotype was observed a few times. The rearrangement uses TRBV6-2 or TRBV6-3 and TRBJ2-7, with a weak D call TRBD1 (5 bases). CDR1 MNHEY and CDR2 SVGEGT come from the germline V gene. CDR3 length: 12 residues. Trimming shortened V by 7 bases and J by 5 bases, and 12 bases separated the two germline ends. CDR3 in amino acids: CASKAQGDEQYV. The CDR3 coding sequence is TGTGCCAGCAAGGCCCAGGGCGACGAGCAGTACGTC.